This TCR beta chain was documented in a study of blood T cell repertoires in COVID-19. In the study overall: T cells, B-cell-depleted T cells, or PBMCs provided the cDNA or gDNA that served as material.

V lost 2 bases and J 1 base, leaving 14 bases between the germline ends. Germline CDR1 is GTSNPN and CDR2 is SVGIG (reference sequence). This CDR3 spans 15 amino acids. Authors' data handling: Counts of nucleated cells, estimated from reference gene primer amplification, were obtained. TCRdb keeps only in-frame clones here, not all; method: immunoSEQ multiplex PCR. That table supplies the V and J calls and clone size; D and trimming were determined from the DNA. Seen here are some 300,000 clones, 88% observed once, and the top ten hold over 6%. The chain has TRBV30 and TRBJ2-5; a weak D match, TRBD1 (6 bases). The sequence was collected from a woman aged 30 to 39 who had recovered from COVID-19. What was sequenced was peripheral blood. CDR3 amino acids: CAWSREDRPQETQYF. For the CDR3, the DNA is TGTGCCTGGAGTCGTGAAGACAGGCCCCAAGAGACCCAGTACTTC.